Given below is one T cell receptor (beta chain) in context. The germline gives CDR1 MNHEY, CDR2 SMNVEV (reference sequence). The length of the CDR3 is 16 residues. V dropped 5 bases and J dropped 3; count of bases not matched to a gene: 13. Study processing details: Counts of nucleated cells, estimated from reference gene primer amplification, were obtained. The method was immunoSEQ multiplex PCR; TCRdb's version includes in-frame clones alone and lacks a portion of them. The V and J calls and clone size come from that table; D and trimming were worked out from the DNA. The repertoire has around 250,000 clones, approximately 85% of them found once; the top ten carry less than 6.5%. The entry originates in a study of blood T cell repertoires in COVID-19. Study background: COVID-19 samples, acute and convalescent, were from the United States, Italy and Spain.

The clonotype comes from a man aged 45-65 years with active or convalescent COVID-19. The chain is built from TRBV27 and TRBJ2-7, with 7 bases aligning to TRBD1. Sample: peripheral blood. The chain's CDR3 is CASSPIQQTGFYEQYF. The CDR3 DNA reads as TGTGCCAGCAGTCCGATACAACAGACAGGGTTCTACGAGCAGTACTTC.